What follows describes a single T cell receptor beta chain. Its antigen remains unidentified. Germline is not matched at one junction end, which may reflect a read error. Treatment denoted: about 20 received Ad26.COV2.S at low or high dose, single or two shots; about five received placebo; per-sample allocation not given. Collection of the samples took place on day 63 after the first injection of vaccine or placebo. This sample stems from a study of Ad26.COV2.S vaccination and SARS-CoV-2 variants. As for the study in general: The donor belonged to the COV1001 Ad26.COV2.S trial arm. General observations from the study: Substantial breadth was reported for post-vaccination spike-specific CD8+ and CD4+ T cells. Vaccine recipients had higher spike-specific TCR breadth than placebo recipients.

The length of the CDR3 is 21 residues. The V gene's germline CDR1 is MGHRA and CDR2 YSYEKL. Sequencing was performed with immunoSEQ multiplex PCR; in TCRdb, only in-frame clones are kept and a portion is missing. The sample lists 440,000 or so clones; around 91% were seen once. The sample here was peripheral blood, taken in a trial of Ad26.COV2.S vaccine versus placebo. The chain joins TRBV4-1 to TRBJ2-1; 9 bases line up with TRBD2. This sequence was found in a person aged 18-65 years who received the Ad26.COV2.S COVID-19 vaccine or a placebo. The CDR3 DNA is TGCGCCAGCAGTCAAGATCAATCGGGAGCGGGAGGCCCAAACCACTACAATGAGCAGTTCTTC. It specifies CASSQDQSGAGGPNHYNEQFF.